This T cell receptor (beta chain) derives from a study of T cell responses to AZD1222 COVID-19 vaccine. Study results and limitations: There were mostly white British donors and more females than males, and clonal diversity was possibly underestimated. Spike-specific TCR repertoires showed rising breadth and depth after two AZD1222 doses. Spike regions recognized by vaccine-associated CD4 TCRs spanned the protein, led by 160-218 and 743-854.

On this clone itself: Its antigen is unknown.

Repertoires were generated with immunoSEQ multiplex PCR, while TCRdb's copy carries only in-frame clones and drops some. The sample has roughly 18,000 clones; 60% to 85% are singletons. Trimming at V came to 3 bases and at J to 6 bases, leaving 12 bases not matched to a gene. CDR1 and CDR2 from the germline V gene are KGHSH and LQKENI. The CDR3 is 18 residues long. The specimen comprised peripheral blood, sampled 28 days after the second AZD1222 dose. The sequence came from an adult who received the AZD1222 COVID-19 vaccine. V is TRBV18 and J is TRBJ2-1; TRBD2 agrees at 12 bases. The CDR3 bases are TGTGCCAGCTCACCTTCCATGATCTCTAGCGGGGGGGCCAATGAGCAGTTCTTC. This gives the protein CASSPSMISSGGANEQFF. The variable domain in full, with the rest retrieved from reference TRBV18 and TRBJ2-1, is NAGVMQNPRHLVRRRGQEARLRCSPMKGHSHVYWYRQLPEEGLKFMVYLQKENIIDESGMPKERFSAEFPKEGPSILRIQQVVRGDSAAYFCASSPSMISSGGANEQFFGPGTRLTVL.